This TCR beta chain was profiled in a study of CD8 T cells in ankylosing spondylitis. Generation of TCR beta libraries employed quantitative 5'-RACE incorporating molecular barcodes. TCRdb redid the calling of the 5' RACE reads with MiXCR, one entry per CDR3 protein. Of 350,000 to 450,000 distinct CDR3 sequences in the sample, 20% were seen once. The study's findings and limits: As for the disease-linked clones, they showed a CD8+ phenotype and occurred at relatively low frequencies in peripheral blood. Matched ankylosing spondylitis synovial fluid reportedly showed significant enrichment of disease-linked clones. A motif in TCR beta, a set of eight highly homologous variants, appeared characteristic of ankylosing spondylitis blood.

This clonotype occurred a few times. Its antigen is undetermined. From germline, CDR1 is DFQATT and CDR2 SNEGSKA (reference sequence). CDR3 length: 15 residues. The V end was cut by 0 bases, the J end by 6 bases, with 14 bases between. The TCR sequence derives from a male donor with ankylosing spondylitis or in good health (not recorded which). The sequencing sample was made of blood, either unsorted or a sorted T cell fraction (not recorded which). The rearrangement links TRBV20-1 to TRBJ2-2, with D perhaps TRBD1 (6 bases). CDR3 nucleotides: TGCAGTGCTAGAGACCGGGACACTCTCCCCGGGGAGCTGTTTTTT. Protein product: CSARDRDTLPGELFF.